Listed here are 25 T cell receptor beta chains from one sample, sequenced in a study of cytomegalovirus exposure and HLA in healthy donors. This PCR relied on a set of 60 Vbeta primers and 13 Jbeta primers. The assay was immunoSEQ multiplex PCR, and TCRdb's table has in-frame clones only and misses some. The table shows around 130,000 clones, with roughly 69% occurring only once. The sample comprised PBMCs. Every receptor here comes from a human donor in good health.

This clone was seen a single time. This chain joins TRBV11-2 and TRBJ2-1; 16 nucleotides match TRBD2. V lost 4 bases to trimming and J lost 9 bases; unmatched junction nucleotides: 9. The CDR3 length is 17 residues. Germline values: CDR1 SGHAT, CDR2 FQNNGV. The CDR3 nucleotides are TGTGCCAGCAGCTCGGGACTAGCGGGGGGGGTGTTCGGTGAGCAGTTCTTC. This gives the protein CASSSGLAGGVFGEQFF. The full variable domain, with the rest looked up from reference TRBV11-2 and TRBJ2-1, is EAGVAQSPRYKIIEKRQSVAFWCNPISGHATLYWYQQILGQGPKLLIQFQNNGVVDDSQLPKDRFSAERLKGVDSTLKIQPAKLEDSAVYLCASSSGLAGGVFGEQFFGPGTRLTVL.

The DNA of the CDR3 is TGTGCCATCATCCGGGAGGACAATGAGCAGTTCTTC. It specifies CAIIREDNEQFF. The V and J genes are TRBV10-3 and TRBJ2-1, with 7 bases that match TRBD2. Trimming removed 7 bases from V and 5 bases from J; junction bases left unmatched: 2. Germline-derived CDR1 and CDR2 are ENHRY and SYGVKD. The CDR3 runs 12 residues.

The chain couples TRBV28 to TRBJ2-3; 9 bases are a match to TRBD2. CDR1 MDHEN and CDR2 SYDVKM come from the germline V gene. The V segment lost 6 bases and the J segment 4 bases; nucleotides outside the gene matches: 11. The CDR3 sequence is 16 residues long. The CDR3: CASSPIGREGADTQYF. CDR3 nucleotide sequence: TGTGCCAGCAGCCCCATCGGGCGGGAGGGCGCAGATACGCAGTATTTT.

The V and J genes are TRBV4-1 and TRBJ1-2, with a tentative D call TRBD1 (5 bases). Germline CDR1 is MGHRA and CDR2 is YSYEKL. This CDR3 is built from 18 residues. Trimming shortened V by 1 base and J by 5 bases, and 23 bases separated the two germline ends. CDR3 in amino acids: CASSQVGGNSGQLYGYTF. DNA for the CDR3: TGCGCCAGCAGCCAAGTCGGTGGGAACTCAGGGCAGTTGTATGGCTACACCTTC.

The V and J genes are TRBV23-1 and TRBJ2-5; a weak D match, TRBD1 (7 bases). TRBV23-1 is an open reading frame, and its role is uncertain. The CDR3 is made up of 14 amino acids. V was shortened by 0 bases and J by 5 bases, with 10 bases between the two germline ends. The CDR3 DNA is TGCGCCAGCAGTCAATCGGCAGGGGGGGAGACCCAGTACTTC. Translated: CASSQSAGGETQYF.

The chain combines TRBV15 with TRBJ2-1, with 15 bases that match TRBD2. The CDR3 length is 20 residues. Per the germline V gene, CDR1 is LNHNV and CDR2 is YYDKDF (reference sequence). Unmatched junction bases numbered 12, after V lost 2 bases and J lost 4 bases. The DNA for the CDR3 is TGTGCCACCAGCAGACGGGGACTAGCGGGAGGTGGACACGGGTACAATGAGCAGTTCTTC. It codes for CATSRRGLAGGGHGYNEQFF.

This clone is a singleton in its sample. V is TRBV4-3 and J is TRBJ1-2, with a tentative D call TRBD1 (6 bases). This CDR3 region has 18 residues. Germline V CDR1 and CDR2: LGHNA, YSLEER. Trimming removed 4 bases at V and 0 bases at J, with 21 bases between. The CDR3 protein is CASSLRRQALQANYGYTF. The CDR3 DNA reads TGCGCCAGCAGCCTCCGCCGACAGGCGCTCCAAGCTAACTATGGCTACACCTTC.

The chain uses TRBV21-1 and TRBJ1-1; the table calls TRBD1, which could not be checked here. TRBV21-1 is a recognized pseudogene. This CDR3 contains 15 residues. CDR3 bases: TGTGCCAGCAGCCAATGGAGACAGGCCAACACTGAAGCTTTCTTT. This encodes CASSQWRQANTEAFF.

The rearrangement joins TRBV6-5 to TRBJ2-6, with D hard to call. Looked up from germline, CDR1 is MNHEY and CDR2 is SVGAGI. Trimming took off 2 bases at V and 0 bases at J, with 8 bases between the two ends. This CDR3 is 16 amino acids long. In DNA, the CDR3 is TGTGCCAGCAGTTACCTTGAGATCTCTGGGGCCAACGTCCTGACTTTC. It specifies CASSYLEISGANVLTF.

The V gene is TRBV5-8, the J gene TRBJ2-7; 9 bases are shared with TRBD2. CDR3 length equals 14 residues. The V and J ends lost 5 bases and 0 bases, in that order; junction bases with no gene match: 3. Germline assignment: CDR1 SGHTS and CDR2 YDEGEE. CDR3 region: CASRAGGRSYEQYF. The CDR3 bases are TGTGCCAGCAGAGCGGGGGGACGCTCCTACGAGCAGTACTTC. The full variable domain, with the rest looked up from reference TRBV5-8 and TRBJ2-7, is EAGVTQSPTHLIKTRGQQATLRCSPISGHTSVYWYQQALGLGLQFLLWYDEGEERNRGNFPPRFSGRQFPNYSSELNVNALELEDSALYLCASRAGGRSYEQYFGPGTRLTVT.

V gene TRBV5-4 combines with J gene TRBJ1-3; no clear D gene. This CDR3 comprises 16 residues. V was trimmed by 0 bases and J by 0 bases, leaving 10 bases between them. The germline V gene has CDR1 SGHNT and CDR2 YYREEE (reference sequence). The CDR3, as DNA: TGTGCCAGCAGCTTGGGTGACGGGTTCTCTGGAAACACCATATATTTT. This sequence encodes CASSLGDGFSGNTIYF.

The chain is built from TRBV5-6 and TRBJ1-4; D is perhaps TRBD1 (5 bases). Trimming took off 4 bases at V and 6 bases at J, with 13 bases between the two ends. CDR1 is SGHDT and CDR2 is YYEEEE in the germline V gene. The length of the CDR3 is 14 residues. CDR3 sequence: CASSDRRWDEKLFF. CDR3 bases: TGTGCCAGCAGCGACAGAAGATGGGATGAAAAACTGTTTTTT.

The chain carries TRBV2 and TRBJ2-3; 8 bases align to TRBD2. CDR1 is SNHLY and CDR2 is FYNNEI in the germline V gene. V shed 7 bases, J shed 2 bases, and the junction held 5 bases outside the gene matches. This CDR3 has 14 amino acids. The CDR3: CASTGGRVTDTQYF. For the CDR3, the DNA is TGTGCCAGCACGGGGGGGCGCGTCACAGATACGCAGTATTTT.

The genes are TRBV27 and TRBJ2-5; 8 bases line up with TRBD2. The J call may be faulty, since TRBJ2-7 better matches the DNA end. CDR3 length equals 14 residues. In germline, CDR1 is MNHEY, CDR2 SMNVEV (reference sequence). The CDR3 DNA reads TGTGCCAGCAGTTTCGGGAGGGCCGGGAACGAGCAGTACTTC. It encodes CASSFGRAGNEQYF.

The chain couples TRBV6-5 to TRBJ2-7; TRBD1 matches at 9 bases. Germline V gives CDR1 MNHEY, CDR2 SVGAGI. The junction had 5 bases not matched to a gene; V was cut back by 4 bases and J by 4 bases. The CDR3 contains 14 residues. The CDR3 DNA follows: TGTGCCAGCAGTTTGGGACAGGGCAAATACGAGCAGTACTTC. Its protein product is CASSLGQGKYEQYF.

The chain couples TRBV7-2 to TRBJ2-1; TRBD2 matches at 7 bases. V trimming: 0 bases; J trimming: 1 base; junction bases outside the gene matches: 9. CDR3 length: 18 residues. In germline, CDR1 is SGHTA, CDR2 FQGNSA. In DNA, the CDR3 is TGTGCCAGCAGCTTAGCGGACGGGAGGAGAAGGTCCTACAATGAGCAGTTCTTC. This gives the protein CASSLADGRRRSYNEQFF.

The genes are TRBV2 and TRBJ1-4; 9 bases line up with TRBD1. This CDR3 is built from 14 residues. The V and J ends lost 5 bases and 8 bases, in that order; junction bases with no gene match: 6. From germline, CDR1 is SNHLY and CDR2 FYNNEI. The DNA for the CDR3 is TGTGCCAGCAGTAGCGGGACAGGGCGGGAAAAACTGTTTTTT. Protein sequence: CASSSGTGREKLFF.

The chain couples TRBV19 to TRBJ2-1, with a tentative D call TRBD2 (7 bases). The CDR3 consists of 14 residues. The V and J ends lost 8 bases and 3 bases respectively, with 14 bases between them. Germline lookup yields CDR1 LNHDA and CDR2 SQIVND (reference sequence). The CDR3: CASEAGDYYNEQFF. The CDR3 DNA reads TGTGCCAGTGAAGCAGGGGACTACTACAATGAGCAGTTCTTC.

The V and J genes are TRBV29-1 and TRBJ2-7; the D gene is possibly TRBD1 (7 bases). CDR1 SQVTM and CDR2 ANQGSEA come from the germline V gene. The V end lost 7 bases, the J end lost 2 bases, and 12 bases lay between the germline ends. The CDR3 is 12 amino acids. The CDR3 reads CSASGGPYEQYF. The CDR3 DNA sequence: TGCAGCGCATCAGGGGGGCCCTACGAGCAGTACTTC.

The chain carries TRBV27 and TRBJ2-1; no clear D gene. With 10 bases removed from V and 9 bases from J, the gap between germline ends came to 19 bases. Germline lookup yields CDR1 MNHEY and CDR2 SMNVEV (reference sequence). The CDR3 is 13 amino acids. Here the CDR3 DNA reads TGTGCCACTACGGCCGGATGGTCAGGTGAGCAGTTCTTC. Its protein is CATTAGWSGEQFF.

The CDR3 loop is CASSLGTGIKNGYTF. CDR3 coding DNA: TGTGCCAGCAGCTTAGGGACAGGAATTAAGAATGGCTACACCTTC. This rearrangement joins TRBV11-2 to TRBJ1-2, with 7 bases identical to TRBD1. The germline gives CDR1 SGHAT, CDR2 FQNNGV. The CDR3 consists of 15 residues. Unmatched junction bases numbered 8, after V lost 1 base and J lost 6 bases.

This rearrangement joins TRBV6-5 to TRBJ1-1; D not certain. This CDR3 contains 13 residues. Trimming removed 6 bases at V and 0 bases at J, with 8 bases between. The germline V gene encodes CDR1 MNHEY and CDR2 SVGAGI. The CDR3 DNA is TGTGCCAGCAGACGGGGTATGAACACTGAAGCTTTCTTT. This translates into CASRRGMNTEAFF.

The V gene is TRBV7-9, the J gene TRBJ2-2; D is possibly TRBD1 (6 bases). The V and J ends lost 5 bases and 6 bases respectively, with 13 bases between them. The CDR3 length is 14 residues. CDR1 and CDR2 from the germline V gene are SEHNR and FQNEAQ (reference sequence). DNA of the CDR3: TGTGCCAGCAGCGCCCACAGGGTTCCCGGGGAGCTGTTTTTT. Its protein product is CASSAHRVPGELFF.

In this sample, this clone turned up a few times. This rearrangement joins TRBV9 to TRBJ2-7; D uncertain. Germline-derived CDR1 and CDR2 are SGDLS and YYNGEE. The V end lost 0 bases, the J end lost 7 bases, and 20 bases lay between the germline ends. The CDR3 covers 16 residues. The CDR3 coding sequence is TGTGCCAGCAGCGTAGTAGATCAGACCCCTCCTAGGGAGCAGTACTTC. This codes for CASSVVDQTPPREQYF.

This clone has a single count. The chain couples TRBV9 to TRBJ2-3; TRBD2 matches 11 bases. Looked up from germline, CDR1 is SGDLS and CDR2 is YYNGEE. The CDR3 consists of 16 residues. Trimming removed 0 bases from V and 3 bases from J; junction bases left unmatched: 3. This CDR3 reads CASSVDSGGATDTQYF. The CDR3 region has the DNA TGTGCCAGCAGCGTAGATAGCGGGGGGGCAACAGATACGCAGTATTTT.